Described below is a single TCR beta chain sequence and its context. What it binds is unknown. This record belongs to a study of cytomegalovirus exposure and HLA in healthy donors. Whole-study results and caveats: Prior analysis indicated that the majority of TCR beta V segments exhibited productivity approximately 90% or approximately 30% of the time.

The PCR used 60 Vbeta and 13 Jbeta primers. Only in-frame clones appear in the TCRdb table, and some are missing; sequencing was by immunoSEQ multiplex PCR. This sample carries fewer than 60,000 clones, with approximately 6.8% going to the ten biggest clones. The clonotype originates from a woman in her thirties or forties in good health and CMV-seronegative. The material sequenced was PBMCs.

The CDR3 DNA is TGTGCCCGAAGGACAGGGGGAAACTATGGCTACACCTTC. It codes for CARRTGGNYGYTF. This chain links TRBV30 with TRBJ1-2, with TRBD1 matching 10 bases. There are 13 residues in the CDR3. Germline lookup yields CDR1 GTSNPN and CDR2 SVGIG (reference sequence). V lost 8 bases, J lost 2 bases, and 5 bases stayed unmatched.